These T cell receptor beta chains were read from a single sample in a study of neoadjuvant anti-PD-1 for oral cavity cancer. Data came from immunoSEQ multiplex PCR; TCRdb stores just in-frame clones and leaves some out. This table has some 6,000 clones, approximately 60% appearing once. The source material was tumor tissue, sampled after nivolumab (anti-PD-1) treatment. The receptor source for this set is a person between 35 and 79 years old with oral cavity squamous cell carcinoma. Both conserved end residues are part of each CDR3. The D gene is left open where the match is weak. Clone size is given for some rows only: seen once, a few or many times, or a class if the clone is expanded.

v_call,d_call,j_call,clone_size,cdr3_aa
TRBV14,NA,TRBJ2-1,NA,CASSQAAGAGNEQFF
TRBV19,NA,TRBJ2-1,NA,CASSTGGLADNEQFF
TRBV7-9,NA,TRBJ1-6,NA,CASSLDVNSPLHF
TRBV18,NA,TRBJ1-2,NA,CASSPGGLYGYTF
TRBV7-9,NA,TRBJ1-2,NA,CASSRGAGSYGYTF
TRBV11-2,NA,TRBJ1-2,NA,CASSSSTGATLYGYTF
TRBV5-4,TRBD2,TRBJ2-7,NA,CASSKGGTSGNYEQYF
TRBV5-1,TRBD2,TRBJ2-1,NA,CASRAGGVADEQFF
TRBV4-2,TRBD2,TRBJ2-7,NA,CASSRLTGTSGTDYEQYF
TRBV11-3,NA,TRBJ1-1,large,CASSLELNTEAFF
TRBV7-8,NA,TRBJ1-1,NA,CASSSPPQEAFF
TRBV2,NA,TRBJ1-5,few,CASSRQNNQPQHF
TRBV5-1,NA,TRBJ1-5,NA,CASSVSVSGPQHF
TRBV27,TRBD1,TRBJ2-1,NA,CASSPPDRVYYNEQFF
TRBV18,NA,TRBJ2-4,few,CASSPIGAAKNIQYF
TRBV7-3,NA,TRBJ1-3,few,CASSSTAASGNTIYF
TRBV5-1,NA,TRBJ1-4,NA,CASNITAGLANEKLFF
TRBV2,NA,TRBJ1-1,large,CASSGGQSAFF
TRBV6-5,NA,TRBJ1-2,NA,CASSFQGSNYGYTF
TRBV6-5,NA,TRBJ2-7,few,CASSYLQGRGYEQYF
TRBV18,NA,TRBJ1-6,NA,CASSPYGGGSPLHF
TRBV7-9,TRBD1,TRBJ1-4,NA,CASSSDREGSEKLFF
TRBV10-3,NA,TRBJ2-5,NA,CAIAREETQYF
TRBV27,NA,TRBJ2-5,few,CASSLWETETQYF